The sequence of this TCR beta chain was determined in a study of blood T cell repertoires in COVID-19. About the study: Some COVID-19 samples were acute and others convalescent; all came from the United States, Italy and Spain. Sources were T cells, B-cell-depleted T cells, or PBMCs; the material itself was cDNA or gDNA.

This CDR3 has 14 amino acids. Germline V lookup: CDR1 SEHNR, CDR2 FQNEAQ (reference sequence). Trimming pared 5 bases from V and 0 bases from J, leaving 7 bases between. Original methodology: For nucleated cells, counts were estimated from reference gene primer amplification. Profiled with immunoSEQ multiplex PCR; TCRdb holds only in-frame clones, not every one. V and J calls and clone size come straight from that table; D and trimming were deduced from the DNA. Altogether roughly 50,000 clones are present, 75% to 90% being singletons, with the ten largest covering 14%. The V gene is TRBV7-9, the J gene TRBJ1-4, with D unclear. The sample was peripheral blood. The TCR comes from an older woman with active COVID-19. The DNA of the CDR3 is TGTGCCAGCAGCGTACTCGCAACTAATGAAAAACTGTTTTTT. As protein: CASSVLATNEKLFF.